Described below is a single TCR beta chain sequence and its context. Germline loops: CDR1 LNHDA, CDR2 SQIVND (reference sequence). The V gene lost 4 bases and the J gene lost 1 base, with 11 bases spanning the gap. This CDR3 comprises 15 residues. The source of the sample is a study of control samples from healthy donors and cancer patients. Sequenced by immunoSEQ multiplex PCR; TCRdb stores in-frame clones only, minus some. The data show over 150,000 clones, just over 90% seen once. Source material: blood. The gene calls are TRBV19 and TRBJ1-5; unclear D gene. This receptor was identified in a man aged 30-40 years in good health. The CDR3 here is CASSTASRSNQPQHF. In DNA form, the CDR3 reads TGTGCCAGTAGTACCGCCAGCAGGAGCAATCAGCCCCAGCATTTT.